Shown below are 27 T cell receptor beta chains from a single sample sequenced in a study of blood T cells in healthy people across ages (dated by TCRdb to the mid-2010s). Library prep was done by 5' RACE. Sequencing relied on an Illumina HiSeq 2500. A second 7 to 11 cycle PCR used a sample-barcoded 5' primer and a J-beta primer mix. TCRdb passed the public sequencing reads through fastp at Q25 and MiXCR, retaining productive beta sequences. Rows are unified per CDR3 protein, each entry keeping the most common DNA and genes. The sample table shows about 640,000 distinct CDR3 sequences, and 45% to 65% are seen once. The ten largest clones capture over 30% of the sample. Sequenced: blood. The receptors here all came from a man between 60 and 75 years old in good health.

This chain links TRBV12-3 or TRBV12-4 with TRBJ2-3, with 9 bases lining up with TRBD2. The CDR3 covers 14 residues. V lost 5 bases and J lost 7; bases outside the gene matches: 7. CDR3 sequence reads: CASSPGTSIHTQYF. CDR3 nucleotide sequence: TGTGCCAGCAGTCCCGGGACTAGCATACATACGCAGTATTTT.

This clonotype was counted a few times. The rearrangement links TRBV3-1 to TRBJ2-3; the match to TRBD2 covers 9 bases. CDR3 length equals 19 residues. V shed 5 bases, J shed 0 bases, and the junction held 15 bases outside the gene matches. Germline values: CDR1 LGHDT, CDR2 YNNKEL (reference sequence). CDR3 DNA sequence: TGTGCCAGCAGCAGCCCCCGGGCGGGGGGGCCGTCCAGCACAGATACGCAGTATTTT. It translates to CASSSPRAGGPSSTDTQYF.

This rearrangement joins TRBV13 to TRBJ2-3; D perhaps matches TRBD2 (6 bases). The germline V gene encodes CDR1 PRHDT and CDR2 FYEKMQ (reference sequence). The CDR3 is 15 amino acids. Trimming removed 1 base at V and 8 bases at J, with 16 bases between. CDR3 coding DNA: TGTGCCAGCAGCTTAGAGGGGAGACTCGGGGGTACGCAGTATTTT. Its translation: CASSLEGRLGGTQYF. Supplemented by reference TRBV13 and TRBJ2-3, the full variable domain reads AAGVIQSPRHLIKEKRETATLKCYPIPRHDTVYWYQQGPGQDPQFLISFYEKMQSDKGSIPDRFSAQQFSDYHSELNMSSLELGDSALYFCASSLEGRLGGTQYFGPGTRLTVL.

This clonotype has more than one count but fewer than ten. The CDR3 spells CSARDGIAASNEQFF. The CDR3 DNA reads TGCAGTGCTAGAGATGGGATAGCGGCCTCCAATGAGCAGTTCTTC. The rearrangement links TRBV20-1 to TRBJ2-1; D might be TRBD2 (6 bases). Germline V gene lookup returns CDR1 DFQATT and CDR2 SNEGSKA (reference sequence). Trimming removed 0 bases from V and 6 bases from J, with 15 bases in between. The CDR3 consists of 15 residues.

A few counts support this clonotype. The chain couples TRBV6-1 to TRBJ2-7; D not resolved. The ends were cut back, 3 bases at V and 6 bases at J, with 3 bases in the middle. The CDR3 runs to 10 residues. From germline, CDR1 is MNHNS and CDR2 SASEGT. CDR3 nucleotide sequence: TGTGCCAGCAGTGAGCGCGAGCAGTACTTC. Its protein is CASSEREQYF.

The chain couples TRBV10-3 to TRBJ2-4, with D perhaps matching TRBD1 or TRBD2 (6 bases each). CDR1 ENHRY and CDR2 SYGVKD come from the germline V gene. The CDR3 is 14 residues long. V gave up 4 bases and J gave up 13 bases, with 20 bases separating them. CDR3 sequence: CAISVLAQGSGQYF. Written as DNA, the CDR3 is TGTGCCATCAGTGTTCTAGCACAGGGAAGCGGGCAGTACTTC.

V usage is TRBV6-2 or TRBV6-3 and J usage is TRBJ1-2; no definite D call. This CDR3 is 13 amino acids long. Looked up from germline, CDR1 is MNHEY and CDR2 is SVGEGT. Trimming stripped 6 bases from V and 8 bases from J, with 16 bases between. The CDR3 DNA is TGTGCCAGCAGCGACGGAGGGAGAAAAGGCTACACCTTC. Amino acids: CASSDGGRKGYTF.

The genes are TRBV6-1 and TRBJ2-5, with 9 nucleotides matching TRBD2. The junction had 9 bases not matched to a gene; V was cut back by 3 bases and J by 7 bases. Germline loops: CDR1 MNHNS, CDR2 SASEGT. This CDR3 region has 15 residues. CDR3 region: CASSERGGRLGTQYF. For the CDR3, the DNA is TGTGCCAGCAGTGAGCGGGGGGGACGCTTAGGGACCCAGTACTTC.

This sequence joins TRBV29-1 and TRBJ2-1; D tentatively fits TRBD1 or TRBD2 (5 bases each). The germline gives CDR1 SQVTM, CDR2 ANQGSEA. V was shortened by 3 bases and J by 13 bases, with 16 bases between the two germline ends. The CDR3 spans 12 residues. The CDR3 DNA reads TGCAGCGTTGATACGGGACCCGGGGACCAGTTCTTC. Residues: CSVDTGPGDQFF.

CDR3 in DNA: TGTGCCAGCAGCTCGATGGGCCCGACAGGGCTCAAGCAGTACTTC. Its translation is CASSSMGPTGLKQYF. V gene TRBV5-5 combines with J gene TRBJ2-7, with 7 bases lining up with TRBD1. This CDR3 is built from 15 residues. Trimming took 3 bases from V and 8 from J; bases not matched to a gene: 14. Per the germline V gene, CDR1 is SGHKS and CDR2 is YYEKEE (reference sequence).

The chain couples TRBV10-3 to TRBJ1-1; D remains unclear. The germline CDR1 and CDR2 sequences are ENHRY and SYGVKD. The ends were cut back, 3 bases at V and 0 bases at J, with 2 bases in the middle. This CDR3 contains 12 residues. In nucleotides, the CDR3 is TGTGCCATCAGTGAAGTGAACACTGAAGCTTTCTTT. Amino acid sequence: CAISEVNTEAFF.

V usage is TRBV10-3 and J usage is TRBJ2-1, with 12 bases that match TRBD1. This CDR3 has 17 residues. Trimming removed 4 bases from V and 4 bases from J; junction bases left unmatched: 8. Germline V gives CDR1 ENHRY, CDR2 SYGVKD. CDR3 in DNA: TGTGCCATCAGTGCCCTAGGGACAGGGGGCGCTTACAATGAGCAGTTCTTC. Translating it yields CAISALGTGGAYNEQFF.

The CDR3: CASSLATSGFGGEQFF. CDR3 sequence (DNA): TGTGCCAGCAGCTTAGCGACTAGCGGTTTTGGTGGTGAGCAGTTCTTC. This chain joins TRBV7-2 and TRBJ2-1, with 9 bases aligning to TRBD2. CDR1 is SGHTA and CDR2 is FQGNSA in the germline V gene. The V and J ends lost 0 bases and 9 bases, in that order; junction bases with no gene match: 9. CDR3 length: 16 residues.

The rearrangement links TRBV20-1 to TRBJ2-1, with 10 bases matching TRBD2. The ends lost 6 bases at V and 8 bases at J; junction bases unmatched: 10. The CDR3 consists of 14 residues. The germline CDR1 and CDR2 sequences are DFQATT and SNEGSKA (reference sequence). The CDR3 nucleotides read TGCAGTGCCCAGAGCGGGGGGGCCTATTATGAGCAGTTCTTC. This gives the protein CSAQSGGAYYEQFF.

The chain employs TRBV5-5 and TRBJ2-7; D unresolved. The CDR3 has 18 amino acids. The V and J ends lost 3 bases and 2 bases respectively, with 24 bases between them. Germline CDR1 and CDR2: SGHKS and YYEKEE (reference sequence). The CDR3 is CASSSDRAGVSHPYEQYF. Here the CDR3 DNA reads TGTGCCAGCAGCTCGGATCGGGCAGGTGTATCCCACCCCTACGAGCAGTACTTC.

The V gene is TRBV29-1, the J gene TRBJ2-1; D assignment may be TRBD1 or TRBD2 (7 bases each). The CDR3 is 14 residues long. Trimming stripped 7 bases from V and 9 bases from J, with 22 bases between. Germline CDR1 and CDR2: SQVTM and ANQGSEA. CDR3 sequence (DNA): TGCAGCGCGCCTGGCGGGGAGGGGGCAAGTGAGCAGTTCTTC. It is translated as CSAPGGEGASEQFF.

CDR3 coding DNA: TGCGCCAGCAGCCAGTGCCCCTCCGGGGCTAATGAAAAACTGTTTTTT. Protein product: CASSQCPSGANEKLFF. This chain links TRBV4-1 with TRBJ1-4; D not certain. Germline-derived CDR1 and CDR2 are MGHRA and YSYEKL. The CDR3 totals 16 residues. The ends were cut back, 3 bases at V and 3 bases at J, with 14 bases in the middle.

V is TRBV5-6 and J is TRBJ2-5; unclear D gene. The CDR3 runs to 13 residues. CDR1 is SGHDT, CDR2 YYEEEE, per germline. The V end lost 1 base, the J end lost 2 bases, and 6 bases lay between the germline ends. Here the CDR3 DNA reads TGTGCCAGCAGCTTGAACGGTCAAGAGACCCAGTACTTC. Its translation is CASSLNGQETQYF.

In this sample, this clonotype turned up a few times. CDR3 residues: CASSPYRVQETQYF. For the CDR3, the DNA is TGTGCCAGCAGCCCGTACAGGGTCCAAGAGACCCAGTACTTC. The chain uses TRBV7-2 and TRBJ2-5; maybe TRBD1 (6 bases). The ends were cut back, 5 bases at V and 1 base at J, with 11 bases in the middle. Per germline, CDR1 SGHTA and CDR2 FQGNSA. This CDR3 contains 14 residues.

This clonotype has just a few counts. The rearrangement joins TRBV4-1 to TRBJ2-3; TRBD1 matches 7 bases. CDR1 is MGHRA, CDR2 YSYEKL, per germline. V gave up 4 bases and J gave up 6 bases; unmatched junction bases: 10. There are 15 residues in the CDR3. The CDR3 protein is CASSRGQVEVDTQYF. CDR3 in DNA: TGCGCCAGCAGCCGAGGACAGGTGGAGGTGGATACGCAGTATTTT.

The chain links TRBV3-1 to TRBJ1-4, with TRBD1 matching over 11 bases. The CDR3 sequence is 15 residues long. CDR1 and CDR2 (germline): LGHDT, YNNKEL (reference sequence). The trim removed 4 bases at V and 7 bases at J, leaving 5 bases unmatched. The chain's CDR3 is CASSPRTGGPEKLFF. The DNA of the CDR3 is TGTGCCAGCAGCCCCCGGACAGGGGGCCCTGAAAAACTGTTTTTT.

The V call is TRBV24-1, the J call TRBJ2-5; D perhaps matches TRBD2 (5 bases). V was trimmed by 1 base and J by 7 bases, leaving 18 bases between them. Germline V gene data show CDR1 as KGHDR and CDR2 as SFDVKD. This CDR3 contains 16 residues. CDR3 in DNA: TGTGCCACCAGTGATTTCGGCAGAACCGGGGAGTGGACCCAGTACTTC. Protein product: CATSDFGRTGEWTQYF.

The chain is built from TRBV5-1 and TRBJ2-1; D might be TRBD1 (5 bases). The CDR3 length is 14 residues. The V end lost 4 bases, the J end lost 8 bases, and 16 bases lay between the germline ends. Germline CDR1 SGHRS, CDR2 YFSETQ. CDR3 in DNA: TGCGCCAGCAGCCCGAACCCCAGGGCCGATGAGCAGTTCTTC. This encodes CASSPNPRADEQFF.

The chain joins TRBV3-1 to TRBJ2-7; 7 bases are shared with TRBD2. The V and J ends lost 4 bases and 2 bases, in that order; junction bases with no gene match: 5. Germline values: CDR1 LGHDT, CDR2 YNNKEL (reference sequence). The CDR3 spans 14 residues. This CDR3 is CASSRGGGTYEQYF. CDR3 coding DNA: TGTGCCAGCAGCCGGGGCGGGGGTACCTACGAGCAGTACTTC.

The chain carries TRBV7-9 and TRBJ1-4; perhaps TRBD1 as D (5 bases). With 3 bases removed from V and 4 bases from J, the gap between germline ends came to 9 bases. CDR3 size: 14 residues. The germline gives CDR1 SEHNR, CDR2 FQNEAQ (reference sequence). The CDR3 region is CASSFGDSNEKLFF. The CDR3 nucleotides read TGTGCCAGCAGCTTTGGTGACAGTAATGAAAAACTGTTTTTT.

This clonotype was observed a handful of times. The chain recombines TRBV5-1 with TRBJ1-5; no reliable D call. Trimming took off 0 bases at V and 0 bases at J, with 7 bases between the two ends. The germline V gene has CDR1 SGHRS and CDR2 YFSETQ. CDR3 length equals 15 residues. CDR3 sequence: CASSLDTGSNQPQHF. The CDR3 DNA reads TGCGCCAGCAGCTTGGACACGGGTAGCAATCAGCCCCAGCATTTT.

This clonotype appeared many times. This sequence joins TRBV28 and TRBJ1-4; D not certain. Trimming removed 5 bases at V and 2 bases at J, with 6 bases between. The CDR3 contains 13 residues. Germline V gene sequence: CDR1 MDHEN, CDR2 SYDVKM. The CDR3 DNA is TGTGCCAGCAGTACTTCTACTAATGAAAAACTGTTTTTT. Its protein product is CASSTSTNEKLFF.